The T cell receptor beta chain under discussion was sequenced for a study of blood T cell repertoires in COVID-19. In the study overall: Acute-phase and convalescent COVID-19 samples originated in the United States, Italy and Spain. Sources were T cells, B-cell-depleted T cells, or PBMCs; the material itself was cDNA or gDNA.

Under the authors' procedure: Reference gene primer amplification gave estimated nucleated cell counts. Using immunoSEQ multiplex PCR, the repertoire was profiled, and TCRdb retains in-frame clones only, with some absent. The DNA was the basis for D and trimming; V, J and clone size are from that table. Of 150,000 or so clones listed, roughly 82% are singletons. The CDR3 loop spans 14 amino acids. The V segment lost 5 bases and the J segment 8 bases; nucleotides outside the gene matches: 4. Germline CDR1 is SGHNT and CDR2 is YENEEA. Sequencing used peripheral blood. V is TRBV11-3 and J is TRBJ2-1; 12 positions match TRBD2. This sequence originates from a woman in her seventies with acute or convalescent COVID-19. The CDR3 DNA reads TGTGCCAGCAGCGCCTGGACTAGCGGGGATGAGCAGTTCTTC. This translates into CASSAWTSGDEQFF.